A selection of T cell receptor beta chains follows, all from one sample in a study of early T cells in non-severe SARS-CoV-2 infection. TCRdb reprocessed the 5' RACE reads via MiXCR and lists one record per CDR3 protein. In the table there are roughly 100,000 distinct CDR3 sequences, around 13% of which are singletons. Sequenced input: whole blood. All receptors derive from an adult who was a healthcare worker with PCR-confirmed SARS-CoV-2 infection or an uninfected control (not recorded which). CDR3s include the opening cysteine and the closing phenylalanine or tryptophan. Fields, in order: D gene, J gene, V gene, clone size, CDR3 protein, CDR3 DNA. The D gene is left open where the match is weak. Size tells how often a clone was seen (once, few, many) or the class of an expanded clone, and some rows leave it out.

D: .
J: TRBJ2-7
V: TRBV9
size: .
CDR3: CASSPGQKLFYEQYF
DNA: TGTGCCAGCAGCCCAGGACAGAAGCTATTCTACGAGCAGTACTTC

D: .
J: TRBJ1-2
V: TRBV6-5
size: many
CDR3: CASSGLTEKYGYTF
DNA: TGTGCCAGCAGTGGATTGACAGAGAAGTATGGCTACACCTTC

D: TRBD2
J: TRBJ2-3
V: TRBV15
size: few
CDR3: CATTLSGTSTDTQYF
DNA: TGTGCCACCACCTTAAGCGGGACGAGCACAGATACGCAGTATTTT

D: TRBD2
J: TRBJ2-7
V: TRBV20-1
size: .
CDR3: CSARASGRAFF
DNA: TGCAGTGCTAGGGCTAGCGGGAGGGCCTTCTTC

D: .
J: TRBJ2-1
V: TRBV14
size: .
CDR3: CASSQEPQWSYNEQFF
DNA: TGTGCCAGCAGCCAAGAGCCCCAGTGGTCCTACAATGAGCAGTTCTTC

D: .
J: TRBJ2-1
V: TRBV6-5
size: many
CDR3: CASSGAGNEQFF
DNA: TGTGCCAGCAGTGGGGCGGGGAATGAGCAGTTCTTC

D: TRBD1
J: TRBJ1-4
V: TRBV4-3
size: .
CDR3: CASSFHRGEKLFF
DNA: TGCGCCAGCAGCTTCCACAGGGGGGAAAAACTGTTTTTT

D: .
J: TRBJ2-6
V: TRBV3-1
size: many
CDR3: CASSQVGSGANVLTF
DNA: TGTGCCAGCAGCCAAGTCGGCTCTGGGGCCAACGTCCTGACTTTC

D: .
J: TRBJ1-5
V: TRBV6-5
size: many
CDR3: CASSPGTGNQPQHF
DNA: TGTGCCAGCAGTCCCGGGACGGGGAATCAGCCCCAGCATTTT

D: TRBD1
J: TRBJ1-5
V: TRBV5-1
size: few
CDR3: CASSLTGSPQPQHF
DNA: TGCGCCAGCAGCCTGACAGGGAGCCCTCAGCCCCAGCATTTT

D: .
J: TRBJ2-1
V: TRBV29-1
size: .
CDR3: CSVGPSSYNEQFF
DNA: TGCAGCGTGGGACCAAGTTCCTACAATGAGCAGTTCTTC

D: .
J: TRBJ2-7
V: TRBV30
size: .
CDR3: CAWSVVGDEQYF
DNA: TGTGCCTGGAGTGTAGTGGGGGACGAGCAGTACTTC

D: TRBD1
J: TRBJ1-2
V: TRBV20-1
size: many
CDR3: CSASEPGGLRNYGYTF
DNA: TGCAGTGCTAGTGAGCCAGGGGGCCTTCGTAACTATGGCTACACCTTC

D: .
J: TRBJ2-1
V: TRBV25-1
size: many
CDR3: CASSDVRGSYNEQFF
DNA: TGTGCCAGCAGTGACGTCCGCGGGTCCTACAATGAGCAGTTCTTC

D: .
J: TRBJ2-7
V: TRBV6-2/TRBV6-3
size: few
CDR3: CASSSYGQGTYEQYF
DNA: TGTGCCAGCAGTTCCTACGGGCAGGGGACCTACGAGCAGTACTTC

D: .
J: TRBJ1-2
V: TRBV6-1
size: many
CDR3: CASSDHGQLDNGYTF
DNA: TGTGCCAGCAGTGATCACGGACAGTTAGATAATGGCTACACCTTC

D: .
J: TRBJ2-5
V: TRBV14
size: many
CDR3: CASSQGVVGAETQYF
DNA: TGTGCCAGCAGCCAAGGGGTGGTCGGCGCAGAGACCCAGTACTTC

D: TRBD2
J: TRBJ2-7
V: TRBV5-5
size: many
CDR3: CASSSRPVAGGSGEQYF
DNA: TGTGCCAGCAGCTCCCGACCTGTTGCGGGAGGGAGTGGAGAGCAGTACTTC

D: TRBD1
J: TRBJ2-5
V: TRBV24-1
size: many
CDR3: CATSDSRQGLRETQYF
DNA: TGTGCCACCAGTGATTCGAGACAGGGATTAAGAGAGACCCAGTACTTC

D: TRBD1
J: TRBJ2-3
V: TRBV28
size: few
CDR3: CASDRGGWGTDTQYF
DNA: TGTGCCAGCGATAGAGGGGGCTGGGGGACAGATACGCAGTATTTT

D: .
J: TRBJ1-5
V: TRBV12-3/TRBV12-4
size: many
CDR3: CASSLIIGTNQPQHF
DNA: TGTGCCAGCAGTCTAATAATCGGGACCAATCAGCCCCAGCATTTT

D: TRBD1
J: TRBJ2-6
V: TRBV6-2/TRBV6-3
size: many
CDR3: CASSATGVNVLTF
DNA: TGTGCCAGCAGTGCGACAGGGGTCAACGTCCTGACTTTC

D: .
J: TRBJ1-5
V: TRBV10-3
size: many
CDR3: CAIILPKQPQHF
DNA: TGTGCCATCATCCTACCCAAGCAGCCCCAGCATTTT

D: .
J: TRBJ1-5
V: TRBV20-1
size: .
CDR3: CSAAFLGGLFNQPQHF
DNA: TGCAGTGCTGCCTTTTTGGGGGGCCTCTTCAATCAGCCCCAGCATTTT

D: TRBD1
J: TRBJ2-1
V: TRBV10-3
size: many
CDR3: CAISESGTGFGEQFF
DNA: TGTGCCATCAGTGAGTCTGGGACAGGGTTTGGGGAGCAGTTCTTC

D: .
J: TRBJ2-7
V: TRBV13
size: many
CDR3: CASSLGPGAPNEQYF
DNA: TGTGCCAGCAGCCTAGGACCCGGGGCCCCCAACGAGCAGTACTTC

D: TRBD2
J: TRBJ2-3
V: TRBV28
size: .
CDR3: CATTGFSGLAGGRYTQYF
DNA: TGTGCCACCACGGGCTTCTCGGGACTAGCGGGCGGCAGATATACGCAGTATTTT

D: .
J: TRBJ2-7
V: TRBV4-2
size: many
CDR3: CASSQGEQTYEQYF
DNA: TGTGCCAGCAGCCAAGGGGAACAGACCTACGAGCAGTACTTC

D: TRBD1
J: TRBJ2-3
V: TRBV5-1
size: .
CDR3: CASSATAGGLHTQYF
DNA: TGCGCCAGCAGCGCGACCGCAGGGGGCCTGCATACGCAGTATTTT

D: .
J: TRBJ2-5
V: TRBV10-2
size: few
CDR3: CASTWTGGYQETQYF
DNA: TGCGCCAGCACCTGGACAGGAGGGTACCAAGAGACCCAGTACTTC

D: .
J: TRBJ2-2
V: TRBV24-1
size: .
CDR3: CATSDLSGELFF
DNA: TGTGCCACCAGTGATTTGTCCGGGGAGCTGTTTTTT

D: .
J: TRBJ1-4
V: TRBV20-1
size: few
CDR3: CSATGAQEKLFF
DNA: TGCAGTGCTACCGGGGCACAAGAGAAACTGTTTTTT

D: .
J: TRBJ1-3
V: TRBV5-5
size: few
CDR3: CASSLVEAEISGNTIYF
DNA: TGTGCCAGCAGCTTGGTCGAGGCCGAGATCTCTGGAAACACCATATATTTT

D: .
J: TRBJ2-5
V: TRBV18
size: many
CDR3: CASSPGAAQETQYF
DNA: TGTGCCAGCTCACCAGGGGCAGCCCAAGAGACCCAGTACTTC

D: .
J: TRBJ2-2
V: TRBV7-2
size: many
CDR3: CASSLAGYTGELFF
DNA: TGTGCCAGCAGCTTGGCTGGGTACACCGGGGAGCTGTTTTTT

D: .
J: TRBJ1-1
V: TRBV2
size: .
CDR3: CASRFSQNTEAFF
DNA: TGTGCCAGCAGATTTTCACAGAACACTGAAGCTTTCTTT

D: TRBD2
J: TRBJ2-1
V: TRBV10-3
size: .
CDR3: CAIRTSGGDEQFF
DNA: TGTGCCATCAGGACTAGCGGGGGGGATGAGCAGTTCTTC

D: .
J: TRBJ2-4
V: TRBV12-2
size: .
CDR3: CASRPRGQAKNIQYF
DNA: TGTGCAAGTCGCCCACGGGGGCAGGCCAAAAACATTCAGTACTTC

D: TRBD1
J: TRBJ1-2
V: TRBV20-1
size: many
CDR3: CSARRQGRLYGYTF
DNA: TGCAGTGCTAGACGACAGGGAAGACTCTATGGCTACACCTTC

D: TRBD1
J: TRBJ2-7
V: TRBV28
size: few
CDR3: CASSWGTGNGEQYF
DNA: TGTGCCAGCAGTTGGGGGACAGGGAATGGAGAGCAGTACTTC

D: TRBD1
J: TRBJ2-7
V: TRBV7-8
size: once
CDR3: CASSQRTGLELGYEQYF
DNA: TGTGCCAGCAGCCAACGGACAGGGCTCGAATTGGGGTACGAGCAGTACTTC

D: TRBD2
J: TRBJ2-2
V: TRBV12-3/TRBV12-4
size: .
CDR3: CASSSSGTRSPGELFF
DNA: TGTGCCAGCAGTTCCTCCGGGACTAGATCCCCCGGGGAGCTGTTTTTT

D: .
J: TRBJ2-5
V: TRBV12-3/TRBV12-4
size: many
CDR3: CASSLAPQGAGETQYF
DNA: TGTGCCAGCAGTTTAGCCCCGCAGGGAGCGGGCGAGACCCAGTACTTC

D: .
J: TRBJ1-1
V: TRBV11-2
size: few
CDR3: CASSAPGNAEAFF
DNA: TGTGCCAGCAGCGCCCCAGGTAACGCTGAAGCTTTCTTT

D: .
J: TRBJ2-3
V: TRBV12-3/TRBV12-4
size: few
CDR3: CASSSSVDTQYF
DNA: TGTGCCAGCAGTTCCTCAGTGGATACGCAGTATTTT

D: .
J: TRBJ2-7
V: TRBV28
size: many
CDR3: CASTRAYEQYF
DNA: TGTGCCAGCACAAGGGCTTACGAGCAGTACTTC

D: TRBD1
J: TRBJ2-1
V: TRBV20-1
size: few
CDR3: CSAPGQVRTYNEQFF
DNA: TGCAGTGCCCCTGGACAGGTCCGGACCTACAATGAGCAGTTCTTC

D: .
J: TRBJ2-7
V: TRBV5-4
size: few
CDR3: CASSLEGGSPYEQYF
DNA: TGTGCCAGCAGCTTGGAAGGGGGTTCTCCATACGAGCAGTACTTC

D: .
J: TRBJ2-1
V: TRBV7-2
size: few
CDR3: CASSGERSSIRDEQFF
DNA: TGTGCCAGCAGCGGCGAGCGGTCTAGCATCCGGGATGAGCAGTTCTTC

D: .
J: TRBJ1-1
V: TRBV29-1
size: few
CDR3: CSGTVPNTEAFF
DNA: TGCAGCGGGACAGTCCCGAACACTGAAGCTTTCTTT

D: TRBD1
J: TRBJ1-1
V: TRBV12-3/TRBV12-4
size: .
CDR3: CASRGTQGLGKAFF
DNA: TGTGCCAGCAGGGGGACACAGGGGTTGGGAAAAGCTTTCTTT